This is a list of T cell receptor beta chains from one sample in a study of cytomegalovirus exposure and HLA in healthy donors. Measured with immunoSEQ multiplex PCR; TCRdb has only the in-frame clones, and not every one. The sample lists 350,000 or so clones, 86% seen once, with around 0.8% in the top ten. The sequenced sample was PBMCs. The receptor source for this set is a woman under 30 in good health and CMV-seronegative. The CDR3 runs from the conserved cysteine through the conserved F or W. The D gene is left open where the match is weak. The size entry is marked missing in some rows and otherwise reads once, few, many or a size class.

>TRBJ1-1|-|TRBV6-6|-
TGTGCCAGCCTACGAGGAAGATTCAACACTGAAGCTTTCTTT
CASLRGRFNTEAFF
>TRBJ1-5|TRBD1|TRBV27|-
TGTGCCAGCAGTTTGAGGGGGCCCGGGCAGCCCCAGCATTTT
CASSLRGPGQPQHF
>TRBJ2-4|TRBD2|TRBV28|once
TGTGCCAGCAGTTTACCACATTCGACTAGCGGGAGTGGTGGGAACATTCAGTACTTC
CASSLPHSTSGSGGNIQYF
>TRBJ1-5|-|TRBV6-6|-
TGTGCCAGCCTCTCCCCGGATCAGCCCCAGCATTTT
CASLSPDQPQHF
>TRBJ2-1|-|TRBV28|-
TGTGCCAGCAGTTTGGTGGGTCTAGCCCACAATGAGCAGTTCTTC
CASSLVGLAHNEQFF
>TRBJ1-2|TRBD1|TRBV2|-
TGTGCCAGCAGTGACGAGGGGGCGCGACCCTATGGCTACACCTTC
CASSDEGARPYGYTF
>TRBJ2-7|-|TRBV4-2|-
TGTGCCAGCAGCCAAGAAGGACTTGAGCAGTACTTC
CASSQEGLEQYF
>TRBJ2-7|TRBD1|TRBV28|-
TGTGCCAGCAGGGGGGACAGTTACGAGCAGTACTTC
CASRGDSYEQYF
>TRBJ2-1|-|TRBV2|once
TGTGCCAGCAGTGCTTTTCGGGAAAGCTCCAATGAGCAGTTCTTC
CASSAFRESSNEQFF
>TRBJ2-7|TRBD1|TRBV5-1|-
TGCGCCAGCAGCGAGACCGGGACAGGGGTTTACGAGCAGTACTTC
CASSETGTGVYEQYF
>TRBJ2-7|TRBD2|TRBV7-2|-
TGTGCCAGCAGCTTTAGCCCTGCGGGGGGCTACGAGCAGTACTTC
CASSFSPAGGYEQYF
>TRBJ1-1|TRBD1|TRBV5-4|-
TGTGCCAGCAGCTCCGCCGACAGGGCCCTTGAAGCTTTCTTT
CASSSADRALEAFF
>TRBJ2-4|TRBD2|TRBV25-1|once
TGTGCCAGCAGTTTTACGGGGGGAGACATTCAGTACTTC
CASSFTGGDIQYF
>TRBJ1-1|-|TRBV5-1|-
TGCGCCAGCAGCGGGGGCGGGGGACTAAACACTGAAGCTTTCTTT
CASSGGGGLNTEAFF
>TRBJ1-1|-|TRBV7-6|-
TGTGCCAGCAGCCCCTCCGGCGGGGAGGGCACTGAAGCTTTCTTT
CASSPSGGEGTEAFF
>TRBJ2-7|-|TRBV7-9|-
TGTGCCAGCATCCAGGATTTAGACTACGAGCAGTACTTC
CASIQDLDYEQYF
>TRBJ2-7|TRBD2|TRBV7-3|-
TGTGCCAGCAGCCCAGGGACTAGCGGGGAGCAGTACTTC
CASSPGTSGEQYF
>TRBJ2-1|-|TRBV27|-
TGTGCCAGCAGTTTATCGTCGTATGAGCAGTTCTTC
CASSLSSYEQFF
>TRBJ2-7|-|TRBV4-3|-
TGCGCCAGCAGCCAAGAATTTTCGCGGGTAGGGTCCTACGAGCAGTACTTC
CASSQEFSRVGSYEQYF
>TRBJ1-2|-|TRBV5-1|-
TGCGCCAGCAGCTTGGCTGCAGGGGACTATGGCTACACCTTC
CASSLAAGDYGYTF
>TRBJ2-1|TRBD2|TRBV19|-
TGTGCCAGTTCTTGGACTAGCGGGAGCGATGAGCAGTTCTTC
CASSWTSGSDEQFF
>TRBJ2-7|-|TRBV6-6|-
TGTGCCAGCAGTTCTCCCGCGTCCGATTACGAGCAGTACTTC
CASSSPASDYEQYF
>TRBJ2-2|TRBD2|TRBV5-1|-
TGCGCCAGCAGCTTCCCTAGCGGAGGCGGCGGGGAGCTGTTTTTT
CASSFPSGGGGELFF
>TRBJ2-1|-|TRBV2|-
TGTGCCAGCCTGCGACAGAATTACAATGAGCAGTTCTTC
CASLRQNYNEQFF
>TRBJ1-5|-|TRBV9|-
TGTGCCAGCAGCAGTTCACAGGGTCCTAATCAGCCCCAGCATTTT
CASSSSQGPNQPQHF
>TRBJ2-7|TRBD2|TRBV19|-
TGTGCCAGTGGGGCGGCGGGAGGGCCCCACGAGCAGTACTTC
CASGAAGGPHEQYF
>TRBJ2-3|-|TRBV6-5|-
TGTGCCAGCAGACAAGCGGTTAGCACAGATACGCAGTATTTT
CASRQAVSTDTQYF
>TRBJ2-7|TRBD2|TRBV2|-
TGTGCCACCCAAGGACTAGCGGGACCCTACGAGCAGTACTTC
CATQGLAGPYEQYF
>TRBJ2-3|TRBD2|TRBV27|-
TGTGCCAGCAGTACCCTAGCGGGAGCAGATACGCAGTATTTT
CASSTLAGADTQYF
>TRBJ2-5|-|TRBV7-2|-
TGTGCCAGCAGCTTAGCGGGCCAGGGGGGAGAGACCCAGTACTTC
CASSLAGQGGETQYF
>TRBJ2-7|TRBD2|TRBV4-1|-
TGCGCCAGCAGCCAGCCAACTAGCGGGAGAAGAGAGCAGTACTTC
CASSQPTSGRREQYF
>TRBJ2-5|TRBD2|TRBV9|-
TGTGCCAGCAGCGTAGGACTAGCGGGGACTCGAGGAGAGACCCAGTACTTC
CASSVGLAGTRGETQYF
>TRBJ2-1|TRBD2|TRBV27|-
TGTGCCAGCAGTTTGCCTATCGGGACTAGCGGGGTAGCCTACAATGAGCAGTTCTTC
CASSLPIGTSGVAYNEQFF
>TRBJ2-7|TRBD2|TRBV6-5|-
TGTGCCAGCAGGCCCATGGCGGGGGGAGTCTACGAGCAGTACTTC
CASRPMAGGVYEQYF
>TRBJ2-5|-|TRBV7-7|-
TGTGCCATTCGGAGGAGGGGTCTGCAAGAGACCCAGTACTTC
CAIRRRGLQETQYF
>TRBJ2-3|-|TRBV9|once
TGTGCCAGCAGCGTACGGCGGGAAGCAGGCACAGATACGCAGTATTTT
CASSVRREAGTDTQYF
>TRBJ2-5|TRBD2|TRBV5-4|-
TGTGCCAGCAGCGCACCTAGCGGACAAGGTGGAGAGACCCAGTACTTC
CASSAPSGQGGETQYF
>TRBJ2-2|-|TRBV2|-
TGTGCCAGCAGTAAGGGAGACTTGAACACCGGGGAGCTGTTTTTT
CASSKGDLNTGELFF
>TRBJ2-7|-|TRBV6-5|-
TGTGCCAGCAGTTATGGGGACTTTTCCTACGAGCAGTACTTC
CASSYGDFSYEQYF
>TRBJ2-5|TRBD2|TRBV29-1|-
TGCAGCGTGGGCGGACTAGCGGGAGGGCCGAAGACCCAGTACTTC
CSVGGLAGGPKTQYF
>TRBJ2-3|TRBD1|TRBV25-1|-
TGTGCCAGCACCGACCCCCCCCCGGGACAGGTGGGGGATACGCAGTATTTT
CASTDPPPGQVGDTQYF
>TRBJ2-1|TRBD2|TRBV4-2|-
TGTGCCAGCAGCCAAGTTACGGGACTAGCGGACAATGAGCAGTTCTTC
CASSQVTGLADNEQFF
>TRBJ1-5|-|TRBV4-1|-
TGCGCCAGCAGCCAAGAGGGAGCAGCGTATAGCAATCAGCCCCAGCATTTT
CASSQEGAAYSNQPQHF
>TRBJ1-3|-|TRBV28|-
TGTGCCAGCAGTTGGGGGGGACCCGGTGGAAACACCATATATTTT
CASSWGGPGGNTIYF
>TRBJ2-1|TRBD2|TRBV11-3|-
TGTGCCAGCAGCTTAGATCGGGGGGGCGGTAGCTCCTACAATGAGCAGTTCTTC
CASSLDRGGGSSYNEQFF
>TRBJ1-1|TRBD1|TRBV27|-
TGTGCCAGCAGCCCAGGGGGCCAGAACACTGAAGCTTTCTTT
CASSPGGQNTEAFF